This T cell receptor (beta chain) was sequenced in a study of Graves' ophthalmopathy and Graves' hyperthyroidism. TCR beta CDR3 amplification used RNA transcripts. The library came from an HTBI-primed first-round RT-PCR and a second-round multiplex PCR. TCRdb processed the multiplex PCR reads anew with MiXCR; each CDR3 protein has one entry. The sample has about 740,000 distinct CDR3 sequences, about 44% seen once. The V end was cut by 2 bases, the J end by 5 bases, with 11 bases between. This CDR3 has 13 amino acids. CDR1 is SGHKS, CDR2 YYEKEE, per germline (reference sequence). This clonotype was obtained from an adult man with Graves' ophthalmopathy. The sequencing sample was made of peripheral blood. V usage is TRBV5-5 and J usage is TRBJ2-7; tentatively, D is TRBD2 (5 bases). CDR3 in amino acids: CASSLGIGNEQYF. The CDR3 DNA reads as TGTGCCAGCAGCTTAGGTATCGGGAACGAGCAGTACTTC.